Detailed here is one T cell receptor beta chain. Germline CDR1 reads SGHRS; CDR2 reads YFSETQ. With 3 bases clipped from V and 7 bases from J, the junction kept 4 bases outside the gene matches. The CDR3 consists of 13 residues. The sample comes from a study of radiotherapy plus CTLA-4 blockade in lung cancer. The method was immunoSEQ multiplex PCR; TCRdb's version includes in-frame clones alone and lacks a portion of them. In the table there are 55,000 or so clones, 70% to 85% of which are singletons. The source is a human donor with non-small cell lung cancer whose response to radiotherapy plus ipilimumab could not be evaluated. The rearrangement uses TRBV5-1 and TRBJ1-2; TRBD1 aligns across 9 bases. The specimen was peripheral blood, collected from a patient treated with radiotherapy plus ipilimumab. The CDR3 DNA follows: TGCGCCAGCAGCTGGGGACAGGGACGTGGCTACACCTTC. It specifies CASSWGQGRGYTF.